This T cell receptor (beta chain) is drawn from a study of blood T cells in healthy people across ages. Overall study results and limits: Nothing was known about donor CMV status, and this possibly confounded expanded clonotype changes.

Worth noting for this clonotype: Its antigen is still unknown.

Alongside a J-beta primer mix, a sample-barcoded 5' primer served in a second PCR lasting about 7 to 11 cycles. In TCRdb, the 5' RACE reads were re-called with MiXCR into one record per CDR3 protein. The sample records around 690,000 distinct CDR3 sequences, approximately 59% being singletons. The CDR3 covers 17 residues. With V trimmed by 2 bases and J by 1 base, 9 bases remained unmatched. Looked up from germline, CDR1 is SGHRS and CDR2 is YFSETQ. The receptor comes from a man aged 55-75 years in good health. This chain joins TRBV5-1 and TRBJ2-5; 9 bases are a match to TRBD1. The specimen sequenced was blood. Here the CDR3 reads CASSFLGQGVAQETQYF. The CDR3 coding sequence is TGCGCCAGCAGCTTCCTGGGACAGGGAGTGGCCCAAGAGACCCAGTACTTC.